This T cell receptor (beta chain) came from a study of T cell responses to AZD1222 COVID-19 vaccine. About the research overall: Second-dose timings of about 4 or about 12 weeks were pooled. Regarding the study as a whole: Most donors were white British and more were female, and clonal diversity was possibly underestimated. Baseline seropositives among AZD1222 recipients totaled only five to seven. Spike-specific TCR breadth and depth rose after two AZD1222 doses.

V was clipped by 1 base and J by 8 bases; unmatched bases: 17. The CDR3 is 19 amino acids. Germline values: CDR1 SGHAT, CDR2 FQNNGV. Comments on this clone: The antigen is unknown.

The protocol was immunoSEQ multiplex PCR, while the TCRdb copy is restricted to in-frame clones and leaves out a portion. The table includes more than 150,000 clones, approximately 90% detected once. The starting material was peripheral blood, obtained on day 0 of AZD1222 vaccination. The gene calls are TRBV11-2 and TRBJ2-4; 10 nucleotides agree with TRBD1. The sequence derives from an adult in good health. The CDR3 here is CASSLGSWDRGGGWDIQYF. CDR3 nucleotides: TGTGCCAGCAGCTTAGGATCTTGGGACAGGGGAGGGGGTTGGGACATTCAGTACTTC.